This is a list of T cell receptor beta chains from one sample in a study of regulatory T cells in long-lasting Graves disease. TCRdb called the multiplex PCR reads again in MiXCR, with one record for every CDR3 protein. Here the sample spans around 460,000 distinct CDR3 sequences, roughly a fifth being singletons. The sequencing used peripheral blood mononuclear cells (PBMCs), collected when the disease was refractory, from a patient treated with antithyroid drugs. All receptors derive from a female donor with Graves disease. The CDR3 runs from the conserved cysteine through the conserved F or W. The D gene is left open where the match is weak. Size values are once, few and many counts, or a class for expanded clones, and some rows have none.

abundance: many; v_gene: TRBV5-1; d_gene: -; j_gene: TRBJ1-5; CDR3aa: CASSLLGFGPQHF; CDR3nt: TGCGCCAGCAGCTTACTGGGCTTTGGGCCCCAGCATTTT
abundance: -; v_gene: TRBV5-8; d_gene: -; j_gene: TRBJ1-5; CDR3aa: CASSLGWGSNQPQHF; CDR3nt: TGTGCCAGCAGCTTGGGATGGGGGAGCAATCAGCCCCAGCATTTT
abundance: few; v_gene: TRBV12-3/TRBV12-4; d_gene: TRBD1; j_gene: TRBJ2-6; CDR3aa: CASTPDRGVSGANVLTF; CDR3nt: TGTGCCAGCACCCCGGACAGGGGGGTCTCTGGGGCCAACGTCCTGACTTTC
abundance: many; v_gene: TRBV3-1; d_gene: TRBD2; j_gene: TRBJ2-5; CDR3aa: CASSQDLAGEEETQYF; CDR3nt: TGTGCCAGCAGCCAAGACTTAGCGGGGGAGGAAGAGACCCAGTACTTC
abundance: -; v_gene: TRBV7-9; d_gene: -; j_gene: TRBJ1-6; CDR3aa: CTSSSTGNGNSPLHF; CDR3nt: TGTACCAGCAGCTCAACAGGGAACGGAAATTCACCCCTCCACTTT
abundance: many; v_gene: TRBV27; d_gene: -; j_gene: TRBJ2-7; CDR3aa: CASSPRERSTYEQYF; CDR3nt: TGTGCCAGCAGTCCCCGGGAGCGGAGTACCTACGAGCAGTACTTC
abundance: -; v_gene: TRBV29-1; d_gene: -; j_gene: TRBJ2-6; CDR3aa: CSVEGYGANVLTF; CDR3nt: TGCAGCGTTGAGGGGTACGGGGCCAACGTCCTGACTTTC
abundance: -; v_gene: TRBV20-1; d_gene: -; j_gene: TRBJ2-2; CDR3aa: CSATGTPNTGELFF; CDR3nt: TGCAGTGCTACCGGGACACCGAACACCGGGGAGCTGTTTTTT
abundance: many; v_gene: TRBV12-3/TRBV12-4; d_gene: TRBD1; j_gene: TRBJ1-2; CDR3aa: CASRLTGVGYTF; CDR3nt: TGTGCCAGCAGACTTACAGGGGTTGGCTACACCTTC
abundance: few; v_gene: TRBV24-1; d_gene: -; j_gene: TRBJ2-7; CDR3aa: CATSDIRDKNEQYF; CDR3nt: TGTGCCACCAGTGATATCCGGGACAAGAACGAGCAGTACTTC
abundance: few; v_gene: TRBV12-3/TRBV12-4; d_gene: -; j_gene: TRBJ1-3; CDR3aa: CASSYGTPSGNTIYF; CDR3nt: TGTGCCAGCAGTTATGGCACCCCCTCTGGAAACACCATATATTTT
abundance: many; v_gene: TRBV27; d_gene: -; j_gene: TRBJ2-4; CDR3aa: CASSLTKNIQYF; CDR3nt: TGTGCCAGCAGTTTAACCAAAAACATTCAGTACTTC
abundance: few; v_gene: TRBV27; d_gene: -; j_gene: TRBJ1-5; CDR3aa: CASSLLPLRGNNQPQHF; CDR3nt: TGTGCCAGCAGTTTATTACCGCTCCGAGGCAATAATCAGCCCCAGCATTTT
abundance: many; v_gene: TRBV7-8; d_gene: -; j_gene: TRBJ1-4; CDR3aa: CASSLEGMVQTNEKLFF; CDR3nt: TGTGCCAGCAGCTTAGAGGGGATGGTACAAACTAATGAAAAACTGTTTTTT
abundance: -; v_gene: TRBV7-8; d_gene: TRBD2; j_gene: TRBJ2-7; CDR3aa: CASSLESTVGLAGGSTYEQYF; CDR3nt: TGTGCCAGCAGCTTAGAATCTACCGTGGGACTAGCGGGGGGGTCCACCTACGAGCAGTACTTC
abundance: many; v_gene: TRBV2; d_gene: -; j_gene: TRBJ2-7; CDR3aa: CASSGTSGGYEQYF; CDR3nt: TGTGCCAGCAGTGGGACTTCGGGCGGCTACGAGCAGTACTTC
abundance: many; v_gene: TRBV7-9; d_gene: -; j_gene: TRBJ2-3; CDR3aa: CASSLVLTRGDTQYF; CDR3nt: TGTGCCAGCAGCTTAGTCCTAACTCGAGGAGATACGCAGTATTTT
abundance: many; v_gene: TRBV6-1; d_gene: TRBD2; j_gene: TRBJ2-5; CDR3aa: CASSILAEQETQYF; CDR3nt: TGTGCCAGCAGTATACTAGCGGAGCAAGAGACCCAGTACTTC
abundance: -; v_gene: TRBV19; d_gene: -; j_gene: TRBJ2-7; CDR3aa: CASSPSQGAAYEQYF; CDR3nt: TGTGCCAGTAGCCCATCACAGGGAGCTGCCTACGAGCAGTACTTC
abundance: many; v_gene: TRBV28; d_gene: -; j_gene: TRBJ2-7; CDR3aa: CASRQIVSYEQYF; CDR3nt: TGTGCCAGCAGGCAGATAGTCTCCTACGAGCAGTACTTC
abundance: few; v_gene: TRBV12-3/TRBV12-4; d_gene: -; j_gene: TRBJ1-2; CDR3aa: CASSTGRRYGYTF; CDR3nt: TGTGCCAGCAGTACCGGACGGCGCTATGGCTACACCTTC
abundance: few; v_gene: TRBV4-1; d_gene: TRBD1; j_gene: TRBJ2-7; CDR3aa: CASRRTGGFYEQYF; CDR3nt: TGCGCCAGCCGGCGGACAGGAGGATTCTACGAGCAGTACTTC
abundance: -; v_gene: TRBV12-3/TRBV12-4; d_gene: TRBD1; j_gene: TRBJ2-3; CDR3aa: CASSFHRGEGDTQYF; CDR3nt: TGTGCCAGCAGTTTCCACAGGGGGGAAGGGGATACGCAGTATTTT
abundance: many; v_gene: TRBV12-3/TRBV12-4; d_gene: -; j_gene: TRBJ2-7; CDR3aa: CASSSRASYEQYF; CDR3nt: TGTGCCAGCAGCTCCCGGGCCTCCTACGAGCAGTACTTC
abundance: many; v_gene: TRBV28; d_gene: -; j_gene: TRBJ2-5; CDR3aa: CASTPLGVTEETQYF; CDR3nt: TGTGCCAGCACTCCCCTCGGGGTAACGGAGGAGACCCAGTACTTC
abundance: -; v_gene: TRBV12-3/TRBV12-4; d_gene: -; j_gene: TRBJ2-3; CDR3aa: CASSITEDTQYF; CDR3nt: TGTGCCAGCAGCATTACAGAGGATACGCAGTATTTT
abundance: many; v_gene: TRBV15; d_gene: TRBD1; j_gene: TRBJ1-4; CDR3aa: CATSRGMTGGHEKLFF; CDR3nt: TGTGCCACCAGCCGCGGGATGACAGGGGGCCATGAAAAACTGTTTTTT
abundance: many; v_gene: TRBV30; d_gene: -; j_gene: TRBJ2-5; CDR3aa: CAWSVEAQYF; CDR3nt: TGTGCCTGGAGTGTAGAAGCCCAGTACTTC
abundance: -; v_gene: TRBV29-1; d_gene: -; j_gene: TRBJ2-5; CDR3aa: CSVEDRSWETQYF; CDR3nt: TGCAGCGTTGAAGATAGGAGCTGGGAGACCCAGTACTTC
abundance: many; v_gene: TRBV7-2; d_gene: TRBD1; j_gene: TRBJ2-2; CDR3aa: CASSRQGPDTGELFF; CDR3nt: TGTGCCAGTAGTCGACAGGGTCCGGACACCGGGGAGCTGTTTTTT
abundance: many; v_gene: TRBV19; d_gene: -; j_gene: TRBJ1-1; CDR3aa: CASSTYRDTEAFF; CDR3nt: TGTGCCAGTAGTACCTACAGGGACACTGAAGCTTTCTTT
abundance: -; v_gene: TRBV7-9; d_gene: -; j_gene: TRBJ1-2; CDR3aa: CASSLGPGTYYGYTF; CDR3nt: TGTGCCAGCAGCTTAGGTCCGGGCACCTATTATGGCTACACCTTC
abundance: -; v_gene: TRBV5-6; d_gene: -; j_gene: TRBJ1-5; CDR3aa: CASSLTNNGNQPQHF; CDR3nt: TGTGCCAGCAGCCTGACAAATAATGGCAATCAGCCCCAGCATTTT
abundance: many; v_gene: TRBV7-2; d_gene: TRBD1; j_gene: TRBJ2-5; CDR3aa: CASSRGQTQETQYF; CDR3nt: TGTGCCAGCAGCCGGGGACAGACACAAGAGACCCAGTACTTC
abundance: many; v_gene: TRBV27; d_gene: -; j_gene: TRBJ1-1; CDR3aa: CASSWGTGFGTEAFF; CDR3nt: TGTGCCAGCAGTTGGGGCACAGGGTTTGGAACTGAAGCTTTCTTT
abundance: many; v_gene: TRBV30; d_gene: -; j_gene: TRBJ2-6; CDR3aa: CAWSVSGANVLTF; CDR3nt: TGTGCCTGGAGTGTATCTGGGGCCAACGTCCTGACTTTC
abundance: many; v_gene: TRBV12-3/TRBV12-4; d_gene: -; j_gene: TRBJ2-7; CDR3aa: CASSLAGDSSYEQYF; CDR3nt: TGTGCCAGCAGTTTAGCGGGGGACTCCTCCTACGAGCAGTACTTC
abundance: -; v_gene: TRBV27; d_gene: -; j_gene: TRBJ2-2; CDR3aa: CASMGPPYPGELFF; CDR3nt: TGTGCCAGCATGGGCCCTCCGTATCCCGGGGAGCTGTTTTTT
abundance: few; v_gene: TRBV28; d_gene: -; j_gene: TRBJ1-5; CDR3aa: CASSFFQGDNQPQHF; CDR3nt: TGTGCCAGCAGTTTTTTCCAGGGAGACAATCAGCCCCAGCATTTT
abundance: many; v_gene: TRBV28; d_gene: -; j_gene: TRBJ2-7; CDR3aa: CASSTGYEQYF; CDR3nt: TGTGCCAGCAGCACAGGGTACGAGCAGTACTTC
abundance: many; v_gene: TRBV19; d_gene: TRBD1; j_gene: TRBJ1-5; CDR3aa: CASSTRTGRGNSNQPQHF; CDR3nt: TGTGCCAGTAGTACAAGGACAGGGAGGGGGAATAGCAATCAGCCCCAGCATTTT
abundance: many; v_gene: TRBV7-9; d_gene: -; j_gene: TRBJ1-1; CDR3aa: CASSRIRIEAFF; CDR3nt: TGTGCCAGCAGTCGTATTCGGATCGAAGCTTTCTTT
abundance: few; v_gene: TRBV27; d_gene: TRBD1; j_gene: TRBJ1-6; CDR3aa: CASSSSGGYNSPLHF; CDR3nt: TGTGCCAGCAGTTCCTCAGGGGGCTATAATTCACCCCTCCACTTT
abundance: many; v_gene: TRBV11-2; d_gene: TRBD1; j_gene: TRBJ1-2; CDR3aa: CASSLDGGTGIGYTF; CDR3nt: TGTGCCAGCAGCTTAGATGGGGGGACAGGGATTGGCTACACCTTC
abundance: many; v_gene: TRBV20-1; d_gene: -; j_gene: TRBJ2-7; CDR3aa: CSAREGYEQYF; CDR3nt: TGCAGTGCTAGAGAAGGATACGAGCAGTACTTC
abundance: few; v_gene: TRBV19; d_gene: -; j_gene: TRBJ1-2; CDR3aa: CASSIGQGANYGYTF; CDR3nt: TGTGCCAGTAGTATAGGCCAAGGGGCTAACTATGGCTACACCTTC
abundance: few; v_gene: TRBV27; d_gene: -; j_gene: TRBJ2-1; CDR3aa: CASQTNYEQFF; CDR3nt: TGTGCCAGCCAGACCAACTATGAGCAGTTCTTC
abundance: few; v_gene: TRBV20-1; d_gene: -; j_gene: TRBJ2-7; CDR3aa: CSAIWGRRDYEQYF; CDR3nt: TGCAGTGCTATCTGGGGACGCCGAGACTACGAGCAGTACTTC